These T cell receptor beta chains were read from a single sample in a study of T cell repertoires in cytomegalovirus infection. TCRdb called the reads again in MiXCR, with one record for every CDR3 protein. The table shows roughly 250,000 distinct CDR3 sequences, with over 9% occurring only once. The sequenced sample consisted of PBMCs. The receptors derive from a human donor in good health (CMV status not recorded). Some clones in this sample may be carry-over from other donors' samples. The CDR3 runs from the conserved cysteine through the conserved F or W. The order of the fields is CDR3 protein, CDR3 DNA, J gene, V gene, D gene, clone size. A D gene is named only where the DNA matches it firmly. A clone size is listed for some rows: how often the clone was seen (once, few, many), or a class if it is expanded.

CDR3 protein: CASSIAGQAKNIQYF
CDR3 DNA: TGTGCCAGCAGTATCGCGGGACAGGCCAAAAACATTCAGTACTTC
J gene: TRBJ2-4
V gene: TRBV28
D gene: NA
clone size: many

CDR3 protein: CSVEPFTSF
CDR3 DNA: TGCAGCGTTGAACCTTTTACAAGTTTC
J gene: TRBJ1-2
V gene: TRBV29-1
D gene: NA
clone size: NA

CDR3 protein: CSARSGLGFTGELFF
CDR3 DNA: TGCAGTGCTAGAAGCGGTTTGGGGTTCACCGGGGAGCTGTTTTTT
J gene: TRBJ2-2
V gene: TRBV20-1
D gene: NA
clone size: many

CDR3 protein: CASKGMGTDTQYF
CDR3 DNA: TGTGCCAGCAAGGGGATGGGCACAGATACGCAGTATTTT
J gene: TRBJ2-3
V gene: TRBV6-2/TRBV6-3
D gene: NA
clone size: few

CDR3 protein: CASAAGGGTDTQYF
CDR3 DNA: TGTGCCAGCGCCGCGGGAGGAGGCACAGATACGCAGTATTTT
J gene: TRBJ2-3
V gene: TRBV7-3
D gene: TRBD2
clone size: many

CDR3 protein: CASSLVTLVTEAFF
CDR3 DNA: TGTGCCAGCAGCTTAGTCACGCTAGTCACTGAAGCTTTCTTT
J gene: TRBJ1-1
V gene: TRBV7-8
D gene: NA
clone size: many

CDR3 protein: CAIRDGFSGANVLTF
CDR3 DNA: TGTGCCATCCGGGACGGATTCTCTGGGGCCAACGTCCTGACTTTC
J gene: TRBJ2-6
V gene: TRBV6-2/TRBV6-3
D gene: NA
clone size: many

CDR3 protein: CASRIIIGQGESPLHF
CDR3 DNA: TGTGCCAGCAGAATTATCATCGGACAGGGAGAATCACCCCTCCACTTT
J gene: TRBJ1-6
V gene: TRBV6-5
D gene: TRBD1
clone size: many

CDR3 protein: CASSGGNTEAFF
CDR3 DNA: TGTGCCAGCAGTGGCGGGAACACTGAAGCTTTCTTT
J gene: TRBJ1-1
V gene: TRBV25-1
D gene: NA
clone size: NA

CDR3 protein: CASSPNDRGSYQPQHF
CDR3 DNA: TGTGCCAGCTCACCAAACGACAGGGGGTCTTATCAGCCCCAGCATTTT
J gene: TRBJ1-5
V gene: TRBV18
D gene: TRBD1
clone size: NA

CDR3 protein: CAISESGGEVKQYF
CDR3 DNA: TGTGCCATCAGTGAGTCAGGTGGGGAAGTCAAACAGTACTTC
J gene: TRBJ2-7
V gene: TRBV10-3
D gene: NA
clone size: few

CDR3 protein: CASSHRQGSTDTQYF
CDR3 DNA: TGTGCCAGCAGCCATAGACAGGGGAGCACAGATACGCAGTATTTT
J gene: TRBJ2-3
V gene: TRBV11-3
D gene: TRBD1
clone size: many

CDR3 protein: CASSLNRGDGYTF
CDR3 DNA: TGTGCCAGCAGCTTAAACAGGGGGGACGGCTACACCTTC
J gene: TRBJ1-2
V gene: TRBV7-2
D gene: TRBD1
clone size: many

CDR3 protein: CASSPPPAETYEQYF
CDR3 DNA: TGTGCCAGCAGCCCCCCCCCAGCAGAAACCTACGAGCAGTACTTC
J gene: TRBJ2-7
V gene: TRBV12-3/TRBV12-4
D gene: NA
clone size: few

CDR3 protein: CASSRTGGKTDTQYF
CDR3 DNA: TGTGCCAGCAGCCGTACAGGGGGCAAGACAGATACGCAGTATTTT
J gene: TRBJ2-3
V gene: TRBV7-2
D gene: TRBD1
clone size: many

CDR3 protein: CASSLGANYEQYF
CDR3 DNA: TGTGCCAGCAGCTTGGGGGCCAACTACGAGCAGTACTTC
J gene: TRBJ2-7
V gene: TRBV5-6
D gene: NA
clone size: many

CDR3 protein: CASSFFGTQTGDTEAFF
CDR3 DNA: TGTGCCAGCAGTTTTTTTGGGACCCAGACTGGGGACACTGAAGCTTTCTTT
J gene: TRBJ1-1
V gene: TRBV28
D gene: NA
clone size: few

CDR3 protein: CASSWGTNPDTQYF
CDR3 DNA: TGCGCCAGCAGCTGGGGGACTAATCCAGATACGCAGTATTTT
J gene: TRBJ2-3
V gene: TRBV5-1
D gene: TRBD2
clone size: NA

CDR3 protein: CASGLPGLAATGELFF
CDR3 DNA: TGTGCTAGTGGTTTGCCAGGACTAGCGGCGACCGGGGAGCTGTTTTTT
J gene: TRBJ2-2
V gene: TRBV12-5
D gene: TRBD2
clone size: many

CDR3 protein: CASRAGQLLESTGELFF
CDR3 DNA: TGCGCCAGCAGGGCGGGACAGCTACTGGAGAGCACCGGGGAGCTGTTTTTT
J gene: TRBJ2-2
V gene: TRBV5-1
D gene: NA
clone size: NA

CDR3 protein: CASSLGAGGASNQPQHF
CDR3 DNA: TGTGCCAGCAGCTTAGGCGCTGGGGGCGCGAGCAATCAGCCCCAGCATTTT
J gene: TRBJ1-5
V gene: TRBV7-9
D gene: NA
clone size: NA

CDR3 protein: CAISPRGAGELFF
CDR3 DNA: TGTGCCATCAGCCCTAGGGGGGCCGGGGAGCTGTTTTTT
J gene: TRBJ2-2
V gene: TRBV10-3
D gene: NA
clone size: many

CDR3 protein: CASSARQAKETQYF
CDR3 DNA: TGTGCCAGCAGTGCGAGGCAGGCCAAAGAGACCCAGTACTTC
J gene: TRBJ2-5
V gene: TRBV6-1
D gene: NA
clone size: many